Each of the 19 T cell receptor beta chains below was sequenced from the same sample in a study of T cells in Graves' hyperthyroidism and ophthalmopathy. Researchers took RNA transcripts and amplified the TCR beta CDR3 regions from them. First-round RT-PCR of the TCR CDR3 relied on the HTBI primer set. TCRdb called the multiplex PCR reads again in MiXCR, with one record for every CDR3 protein. This sample has around 340,000 distinct CDR3 sequences, with about 15% found just once. The sample taken for sequencing was blood. These receptors all stem from a man aged 30 to 45 with Graves' hyperthyroidism.

On this clonotype itself: Being one base from a much bigger clone, this may be a read error. The chain joins TRBV3-1 to TRBJ1-5, with D unresolved. The CDR3 totals 12 residues. Per germline, CDR1 LGHDT and CDR2 YNNKEL (reference sequence). Trimming took off 0 bases at V and 15 bases at J, with 12 bases between the two ends. CDR3 nucleotides: TGTGCCAGCAGCCAAGAGGCAGGCCCGCCGCATTTT. Encoded protein: CASSQEAGPPHF.

This clonotype was seen many times. The rearrangement links TRBV20-1 to TRBJ2-1; D ambiguous. The CDR3 totals 12 residues. Germline assignment: CDR1 DFQATT and CDR2 SNEGSKA (reference sequence). The germline V and J ends were trimmed by 6 bases and 1 base, with 7 bases remaining between them. Written as DNA, the CDR3 is TGCAGTGCCCATCGATCCTACAATGAGCAGTTCTTC. This sequence encodes CSAHRSYNEQFF.

This clonotype was recorded many times. J is TRBJ2-1 and V is TRBV5-6; D remains unclear. Germline-derived CDR1 and CDR2 are SGHDT and YYEEEE. Trimming removed 7 bases at V and 5 bases at J, with 19 bases between. This CDR3 contains 15 residues. The CDR3 region has the DNA TGTGCCAGCCTCCGTTTATTTGCGGCCGACAATGAGCAGTTCTTC. Translating it yields CASLRLFAADNEQFF.

In its sample, this clonotype was seen many times. This chain uses TRBV28 with TRBJ2-7; no clear D. V was clipped by 5 bases and J by 4 bases, with 18 bases between them. CDR1 and CDR2 from the germline V gene are MDHEN and SYDVKM. There are 15 residues in the CDR3. The CDR3 DNA reads TGTGCCAGCAGTGCCGTGGGGTCTCCCTTTTACGAGCAGTACTTC. Translated, it gives CASSAVGSPFYEQYF.

This clonotype turned up a few times. The chain is built from TRBV7-8 and TRBJ1-5; TRBD1 is a possible D gene (5 bases). V gave up 3 bases and J gave up 7 bases, with 10 bases separating them. The V gene's germline CDR1 is SGHVS and CDR2 FQNEAQ. The CDR3 contains 13 residues. The CDR3 nucleotides are TGTGCCAGCAGCTTCGGGGGGATCCAGCCCCAGCATTTT. It is translated as CASSFGGIQPQHF.

V gene TRBV19 combines with J gene TRBJ1-5; D gene unclear. Trimming left V 3 bases short and J 6 bases short, with 6 bases between. CDR3 length: 12 amino acids. Germline CDR1 is LNHDA and CDR2 is SQIVND (reference sequence). This CDR3 is CASSMVFQPQHF. In DNA form, the CDR3 reads TGTGCCAGTAGTATGGTGTTTCAGCCCCAGCATTTT. The full variable domain, rest sourced from reference TRBV19 and TRBJ1-5, is DGGITQSPKYLFRKEGQNVTLSCEQNLNHDAMYWYRQDPGQGLRLIYYSQIVNDFQKGDIAEGYSVSREKKESFPLTVTSAQKNPTAFYLCASSMVFQPQHFGDGTRLSIL.

This clonotype was seen a handful of times. The V gene is TRBV9, the J gene TRBJ2-7; a weak D match, TRBD2 (6 bases). The ends were cut back, 4 bases at V and 4 bases at J, with 15 bases in the middle. The CDR3 is 14 residues long. Per the germline V gene, CDR1 is SGDLS and CDR2 is YYNGEE. CDR3: CASSRQLAAYEQYF. The CDR3 coding sequence is TGTGCCAGCAGCCGTCAACTAGCTGCGTACGAGCAGTACTTC.

This clonotype turned up a few times. The V gene is TRBV19, the J gene TRBJ1-5, with D perhaps TRBD1 (5 bases). Germline loops: CDR1 LNHDA, CDR2 SQIVND (reference sequence). The CDR3 runs to 14 residues. V lost 5 bases, J lost 7 bases, and 15 bases lay in between. In DNA, the CDR3 is TGTGCCAGTAGTGTAAGCAGGGTAGGCCAGCCCCAGCATTTT. Translation gives CASSVSRVGQPQHF.

At least ten counts were recorded for this clonotype. The V and J genes are TRBV3-1 and TRBJ2-2, with D unclear. Trimming removed 1 base at V and 4 bases at J, with 7 bases between. CDR1 and CDR2 (germline): LGHDT, YNNKEL (reference sequence). This CDR3 has 14 residues. CDR3 region: CASSQAWLTGELFF. CDR3 sequence (DNA): TGTGCCAGCAGCCAAGCGTGGCTCACCGGGGAGCTGTTTTTT. The full variable domain, with the rest looked up from reference TRBV3-1 and TRBJ2-2, is DTAVSQTPKYLVTQMGNDKSIKCEQNLGHDTMYWYKQDSKKFLKIMFSYNNKELIINETVPNRFSPKSPDKAHLNLHINSLELGDSAVYFCASSQAWLTGELFFGEGSRLTVL.

This clonotype was seen a few times. V usage is TRBV7-2 and J usage is TRBJ1-6; D is uncertain. This CDR3 region has 12 residues. The germline V gene has CDR1 SGHTA and CDR2 FQGNSA. Trimming took off 7 bases at V and 7 bases at J, with 8 bases between the two ends. In DNA, the CDR3 is TGTGCCAGCACCACCTTAAATTCACCCCTCCACTTT. Protein sequence: CASTTLNSPLHF.

The chain has TRBV7-9 and TRBJ2-6, with D tentatively TRBD1 or TRBD2 (5 bases each). This CDR3 is 19 amino acids long. The V and J ends lost 1 base and 0 bases respectively, with 16 bases between them. CDR1 and CDR2 from the germline V gene are SEHNR and FQNEAQ (reference sequence). CDR3 nucleotide sequence: TGTGCCAGCAGCTTAGGGTGGAGTCCAGGGACCTCTGGGGCCAACGTCCTGACTTTC. Translating gives CASSLGWSPGTSGANVLTF.

This clonotype has ten or more counts. This rearrangement joins TRBV29-1 to TRBJ2-7; 7 nucleotides align to TRBD2. There are 12 residues in the CDR3. Germline V gene lookup returns CDR1 SQVTM and CDR2 ANQGSEA. Unmatched junction bases numbered 7, after V lost 6 bases and J lost 5 bases. The CDR3 sequence: CSVLGGSDEQYF. Here the CDR3 DNA reads TGCAGCGTACTCGGGGGGTCGGACGAGCAGTACTTC.

This clonotype was recorded a few times. The gene calls are TRBV19 and TRBJ2-2; 11 bases align to TRBD1. The CDR3 spans 16 residues. CDR1 is LNHDA and CDR2 is SQIVND in the germline V gene (reference sequence). Losses at the gene ends were 8 bases for V and 4 bases for J; bases not matched to a gene: 9. The CDR3 spells CASRTDRGRFTGELFF. The CDR3 DNA reads as TGTGCCAGTCGGACGGACAGGGGGCGATTCACCGGGGAGCTGTTTTTT.

This clonotype has at least ten counts. The J gene is TRBJ2-1, the V gene TRBV7-9, with D maybe TRBD2 (5 bases). The germline V gene has CDR1 SEHNR and CDR2 FQNEAQ (reference sequence). The ends were cut back, 3 bases at V and 4 bases at J, with 13 bases in the middle. This CDR3 has 15 residues. The chain's CDR3 is CASSLERLQYNEQFF. The CDR3 nucleotides are TGTGCCAGCAGCTTGGAGCGGCTCCAATACAATGAGCAGTTCTTC.

The chain couples TRBV3-1 to TRBJ2-5; 10 nucleotides line up with TRBD2. The CDR3 runs to 17 residues. Per the germline V gene, CDR1 is LGHDT and CDR2 is YNNKEL (reference sequence). The V segment lost 0 bases and the J segment 3 bases; nucleotides outside the gene matches: 7. CDR3 amino acids: CASSQDSAGGAEETQYF. The CDR3, as DNA: TGTGCCAGCAGCCAAGATTCAGCGGGAGGGGCCGAAGAGACCCAGTACTTC.

This chain connects TRBV11-3 to TRBJ2-1; TRBD1 matches 7 bases. CDR3 length: 16 residues. Losses at the gene ends were 1 base for V and 7 bases for J; bases not matched to a gene: 10. Per germline, CDR1 SGHNT and CDR2 YENEEA. The CDR3 region is CASSLGRGGTGNEQFF. Here the CDR3 DNA reads TGTGCCAGCAGCTTAGGGAGAGGGGGCACTGGGAATGAGCAGTTCTTC.

This clonotype came up many times. The chain couples TRBV28 to TRBJ1-1; possibly TRBD1 for D (5 bases). Per germline, CDR1 MDHEN and CDR2 SYDVKM. The CDR3 length is 14 residues. Trimming cost V 9 bases and J 4 bases, with 18 bases left between them. The CDR3 region is CASTRSGTVTEAFF. CDR3 coding DNA: TGTGCCAGTACCCGCTCAGGGACGGTCACTGAAGCTTTCTTT.

This clonotype was observed a few times. This sequence joins TRBV24-1 and TRBJ2-2; D might be TRBD2 (5 bases). The length of the CDR3 is 14 residues. V gave up 5 bases and J gave up 2 bases, with 8 bases separating them. Germline CDR1 and CDR2: KGHDR and SFDVKD. The CDR3 sequence: CATSGAANTGELFF. The DNA for the CDR3 is TGTGCCACCAGTGGAGCGGCAAACACCGGGGAGCTGTTTTTT.

The V call is TRBV29-1, the J call TRBJ2-1; 12 bases map to TRBD1. Germline loops: CDR1 SQVTM, CDR2 ANQGSEA. V trimming: 0 bases; J trimming: 5 bases; junction bases outside the gene matches: 5. The length of the CDR3 is 16 residues. This CDR3 reads CSVEDRGTGGNNEQFF. Here the CDR3 DNA reads TGCAGCGTTGAAGATCGGGGGACAGGGGGCAACAATGAGCAGTTCTTC.